These 20 T cell receptor beta chains originate from one sample sequenced in a study of CD8 T cells in Susac syndrome. Reverse transcription of about 0.45 to 1 ug RNA was carried out with random hexamers. MiXCR, run by TCRdb on the immunoSEQ multiplex PCR reads, gives a single entry per CDR3 protein. Among some 120,000 distinct CDR3 sequences listed, approximately 94% were seen once. Sample: CD4+ T cells from PBMCs. These receptors were collected from a human donor with multiple sclerosis.

The chain combines TRBV6-5 with TRBJ1-1; 8 bases line up with TRBD1. Germline CDR1 MNHEY, CDR2 SVGAGI. The CDR3 spans 15 residues. With 0 bases clipped from V and 2 bases from J, the junction kept 2 bases outside the gene matches. The CDR3 DNA sequence: TGTGCCAGCAGTTACTCTGGACAGGGCAACACTGAAGCTTTCTTT. This gives the protein CASSYSGQGNTEAFF.

The chain links TRBV18 to TRBJ2-4, with a possible D match to TRBD1 (5 bases). The length of the CDR3 is 14 residues. Germline CDR1 and CDR2: KGHSH and LQKENI. V lost 0 bases to trimming and J lost 6 bases, with 9 bases between them. As DNA, the CDR3 is TGTGCCAGCTCACCACCTGAAGGGGTAAACATTCAGTACTTC. It encodes CASSPPEGVNIQYF.

The V and J genes are TRBV3-1 and TRBJ2-1; no firm D call. Trimming stripped 1 base from V and 2 bases from J, with 15 bases between. This CDR3 spans 17 amino acids. Germline V gene sequence: CDR1 LGHDT, CDR2 YNNKEL (reference sequence). The CDR3 sequence is CASSQAAAKRPYNEQFF. CDR3 DNA: TGTGCCAGCAGCCAAGCCGCCGCAAAGCGACCCTACAATGAGCAGTTCTTC.

The genes are TRBV19 and TRBJ2-1, with 8 bases matching TRBD2. CDR3 size: 16 residues. The J segment lost 7 bases and the V segment lost 6 bases, leaving 14 bases of the junction unmatched. The V gene's germline CDR1 is LNHDA and CDR2 SQIVND (reference sequence). CDR3 loop: CASRLGRGAGRNEQFF. CDR3 DNA sequence: TGTGCCAGTAGACTCGGGAGGGGTGCCGGGAGGAATGAGCAGTTCTTC.

The rearrangement joins TRBV27 to TRBJ2-1; D assignment may be TRBD1 or TRBD2 (6 bases each). V shed 5 bases and J shed 2 bases, with 10 bases lying between them. The CDR3 contains 14 residues. CDR1 and CDR2 from the germline V gene are MNHEY and SMNVEV (reference sequence). This CDR3 reads CASSMGGAYNEQFF. The DNA of the CDR3 is TGTGCCAGCAGTATGGGGGGCGCCTACAATGAGCAGTTCTTC.

The sample holds one count of this clonotype. This sequence joins TRBV4-3 and TRBJ2-5; 7 positions agree with TRBD1. After removal of 0 bases from V and 4 bases from J, the junction contained 2 bases not matched to a gene. CDR3 size: 14 residues. Germline CDR1 LGHNA, CDR2 YSLEER. CDR3 nucleotide sequence: TGCGCCAGCAGCCAAGAACAGGGGTTAGAGACCCAGTACTTC. It is translated as CASSQEQGLETQYF.

The rearrangement uses TRBV10-1 and TRBJ1-2; D call uncertain. Germline V lookup: CDR1 WNHNN, CDR2 SYGVQD (reference sequence). There are 13 residues in the CDR3. Deletions cut 3 bases from V and 2 bases from J, with 7 bases between. The DNA of the CDR3 is TGCGCCAGCAGTGATAAGTCCAACTATGGCTACACCTTC. This encodes CASSDKSNYGYTF.

The chain carries TRBV7-9 and TRBJ1-2, with a weak D call TRBD1 (5 bases). The CDR3 has 16 residues. Trimming shortened V by 1 base and J by 4 bases, and 16 bases separated the two germline ends. CDR1 SEHNR and CDR2 FQNEAQ come from the germline V gene (reference sequence). The CDR3 sequence is CASSLVGGWATYGYTF. In DNA, the CDR3 is TGTGCCAGCAGCTTAGTCGGGGGATGGGCGACCTATGGCTACACCTTC.

The rearrangement joins TRBV6-6 to TRBJ2-2, with unresolved D. There are 14 residues in the CDR3. V was cut by 8 bases and J by 6 bases, with 16 bases left in between. Germline lookup yields CDR1 MNHNY and CDR2 SVGAGI (reference sequence). CDR3 bases: TGTGCCAGCCGTTCCACTCCCGCGGCCGGGGAGCTGTTTTTT. Its protein is CASRSTPAAGELFF.

The chain employs TRBV19 and TRBJ1-1; no clear D gene. Trimming took 7 bases from V and 5 from J, leaving 17 bases between them. The CDR3 has 14 amino acids. Germline-derived CDR1 and CDR2 are LNHDA and SQIVND (reference sequence). CDR3: CASNPTSLRTEAFF. Here the CDR3 DNA reads TGTGCCAGTAACCCGACATCCCTCAGGACTGAAGCTTTCTTT.

V usage is TRBV5-5 and J usage is TRBJ2-3; D remains ambiguous. Trimming removed 1 base from V and 0 bases from J, with 9 bases in between. The CDR3 totals 15 residues. The germline CDR1 and CDR2 sequences are SGHKS and YYEKEE (reference sequence). The CDR3 region is CASSLMETSTDTQYF. CDR3 DNA sequence: TGTGCCAGCAGCTTGATGGAAACTAGCACAGATACGCAGTATTTT.

The genes are TRBV18 and TRBJ1-2; D is possibly TRBD1 (5 bases). Germline CDR1 is KGHSH and CDR2 is LQKENI. Trimming took off 0 bases at V and 6 bases at J, with 8 bases between the two ends. This CDR3 is 13 amino acids long. The CDR3 reads CASSPPARDGYTF. In DNA form, the CDR3 reads TGTGCCAGCTCACCACCGGCCAGGGATGGCTACACCTTC. Drawing the rest from reference TRBV18 and TRBJ1-2, the complete variable domain is NAGVMQNPRHLVRRRGQEARLRCSPMKGHSHVYWYRQLPEEGLKFMVYLQKENIIDESGMPKERFSAEFPKEGPSILRIQQVVRGDSAAYFCASSPPARDGYTFGSGTRLTVV.

The chain couples TRBV20-1 to TRBJ2-7; D could derive from TRBD1 or TRBD2 (5 bases each). This CDR3 comprises 17 residues. Deletions cut 0 bases from V and 5 bases from J, with 23 bases between. Germline V gene lookup returns CDR1 DFQATT and CDR2 SNEGSKA (reference sequence). CDR3 region: CSARDPGTGTRLHEQYF. CDR3 coding DNA: TGCAGTGCTAGAGATCCGGGCACCGGGACCCGTTTACACGAGCAGTACTTC.

The chain links TRBV7-2 to TRBJ2-5; D not certain. The V gene lost 3 bases and the J gene lost 5 bases, with 4 bases spanning the gap. Germline lookup yields CDR1 SGHTA and CDR2 FQGNSA. The CDR3 loop spans 11 amino acids. The CDR3 is CASSFAETQYF. Written as DNA, the CDR3 is TGTGCCAGCAGCTTTGCTGAGACCCAGTACTTC.

This clonotype occurred once. The rearrangement uses TRBV3-1 and TRBJ2-3; D may match TRBD1 or TRBD2 (5 bases each). The CDR3 has 17 residues. The V end lost 1 base, the J end lost 7 bases, and 21 bases lay between the germline ends. CDR1 is LGHDT and CDR2 is YNNKEL in the germline V gene (reference sequence). CDR3 protein: CASSQGTSGKRLHTQYF. The DNA for the CDR3 is TGTGCCAGCAGCCAAGGGACAAGCGGCAAGCGTCTGCATACGCAGTATTTT.

This clonotype was seen only once. This sequence joins TRBV5-6 and TRBJ2-2; D is unclear. V lost 4 bases and J lost 6, with 13 bases in between. Per the germline V gene, CDR1 is SGHDT and CDR2 is YYEEEE. CDR3 length: 14 residues. The CDR3 is CASSRAFNSGELFF. For the CDR3, the DNA is TGTGCCAGCAGCCGAGCTTTTAACTCCGGGGAGCTGTTTTTT.

The genes are TRBV4-3 and TRBJ2-5; the match to TRBD2 covers 8 bases. The CDR3 spans 15 residues. Trimming took 2 bases from V and 2 from J; bases not matched to a gene: 4. Germline-derived CDR1 and CDR2 are LGHNA and YSLEER. The DNA for the CDR3 is TGCGCCAGCAGCCAACGCGGGGGGTTGCAAGAGACCCAGTACTTC. Translated, it gives CASSQRGGLQETQYF.

The genes are TRBV5-1 and TRBJ1-1; a possible D gene is TRBD1 (5 bases). This CDR3 is 16 amino acids long. Looked up from germline, CDR1 is SGHRS and CDR2 is YFSETQ. V was clipped by 1 base and J by 3 bases, with 16 bases between them. Written as DNA, the CDR3 is TGCGCCAGCAGCTTGTTGGGGGAACGTGATCACACTGAAGCTTTCTTT. This gives the protein CASSLLGERDHTEAFF.

V and J are TRBV29-1 and TRBJ1-4, with D possibly TRBD1 on 5 matching bases. Germline CDR1 reads SQVTM; CDR2 reads ANQGSEA. The V end was cut by 4 bases, the J end by 8 bases, with 5 bases between. The CDR3 has 10 residues. The CDR3 here is CSVGDEKLFF. In DNA, the CDR3 is TGCAGCGTTGGGGACGAAAAACTGTTTTTT.

This clonotype came up a few times. The chain joins TRBV12-3 or TRBV12-4 to TRBJ2-7; no firm D call. CDR3 length: 12 amino acids. Between the trimmed V and J ends, which lost 5 bases and 3 bases, there was a span of 8 bases. The CDR3 sequence: CASSRAGYEQYF. DNA for the CDR3: TGTGCCAGCAGTCGGGCCGGCTACGAGCAGTACTTC.